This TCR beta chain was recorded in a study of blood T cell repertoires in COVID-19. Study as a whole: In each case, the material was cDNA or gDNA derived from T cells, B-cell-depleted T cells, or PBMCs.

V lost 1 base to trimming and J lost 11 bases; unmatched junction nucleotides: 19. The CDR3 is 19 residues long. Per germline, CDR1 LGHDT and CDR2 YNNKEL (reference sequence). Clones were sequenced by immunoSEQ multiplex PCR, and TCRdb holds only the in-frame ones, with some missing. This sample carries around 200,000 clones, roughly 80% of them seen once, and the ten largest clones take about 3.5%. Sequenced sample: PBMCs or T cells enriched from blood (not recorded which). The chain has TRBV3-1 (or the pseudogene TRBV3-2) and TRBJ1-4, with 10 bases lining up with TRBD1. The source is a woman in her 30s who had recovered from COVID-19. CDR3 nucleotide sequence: TGTGCCAGCAGCCAAGGGGGGGGGACAGGGGCCCTTCTCGGCGAGAAACTGTTTTTT. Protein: CASSQGGGTGALLGEKLFF.